This is a list of T cell receptor beta chains from one sample in a study of blood T cells in healthy people across ages. One entry per CDR3 protein results from TCRdb running MiXCR on the 5' RACE reads. The sample yields more than 800,000 distinct CDR3 sequences, about 30% seen once. Sample: blood. Receptors originate from a woman aged 80 or over in good health. Both conserved end residues are part of each CDR3. Each record gives: J gene, clone size, D gene, V gene, CDR3 protein, CDR3 DNA. The D gene is left open where the match is weak. Expanded clones are given a class, and other clones once, few, many or no size at all.

J: TRBJ1-1
size: few
D: .
V: TRBV4-2
CDR3: CASRTEMRGNTEAFF
DNA: TGTGCCAGCAGGACGGAGATGAGGGGGAACACTGAAGCTTTCTTT

J: TRBJ2-2
size: .
D: .
V: TRBV2
CDR3: CASRSGAATNTGELFF
DNA: TGTGCCAGCAGATCGGGAGCGGCGACGAACACCGGGGAGCTGTTTTTT

J: TRBJ1-4
size: few
D: TRBD1
V: TRBV28
CDR3: CASSPQGAPEKLFF
DNA: TGTGCCAGCAGTCCCCAGGGGGCACCTGAAAAACTGTTTTTT

J: TRBJ2-3
size: many
D: TRBD1
V: TRBV7-2
CDR3: CASSSRTGDDTQYF
DNA: TGTGCCAGCAGCTCAAGGACAGGGGACGATACGCAGTATTTT

J: TRBJ2-5
size: .
D: .
V: TRBV5-1
CDR3: CASSFDSVQETQYF
DNA: TGCGCCAGCAGCTTCGATAGCGTCCAAGAGACCCAGTACTTC

J: TRBJ2-7
size: .
D: TRBD1
V: TRBV6-5
CDR3: CASSRQGEYYEQYF
DNA: TGTGCCAGCAGTAGACAGGGGGAGTACTACGAGCAGTACTTC

J: TRBJ2-3
size: .
D: TRBD2
V: TRBV28
CDR3: CASNERGGITDTQYF
DNA: TGTGCCAGCAATGAGCGGGGGGGGATAACAGATACGCAGTATTTT

J: TRBJ2-3
size: .
D: TRBD2
V: TRBV5-6
CDR3: CASSPQGSGVCTDTQYF
DNA: TGTGCCAGCAGCCCCCAGGGTAGCGGGGTGTGCACAGATACGCAGTATTTT

J: TRBJ1-1
size: many
D: TRBD1
V: TRBV6-1
CDR3: CASSEPPGQGVRTEAFF
DNA: TGTGCCAGCAGTGAACCTCCGGGACAGGGAGTTCGGACTGAAGCTTTCTTT

J: TRBJ1-6
size: many
D: TRBD1
V: TRBV20-1
CDR3: CSARDQDRATYNSPLHF
DNA: TGCAGTGCTAGAGACCAAGACAGGGCGACCTATAATTCACCCCTCCACTTT

J: TRBJ2-1
size: many
D: TRBD2
V: TRBV7-2
CDR3: CASSLQWPAGGPRQFF
DNA: TGTGCCAGCAGCTTACAGTGGCCGGCGGGGGGGCCACGGCAGTTCTTC

J: TRBJ1-2
size: once
D: TRBD1
V: TRBV5-1
CDR3: CASSRDRAQRYGYTF
DNA: TGCGCCAGCAGCCGAGACAGGGCGCAACGGTATGGCTACACCTTT

J: TRBJ1-4
size: .
D: .
V: TRBV7-2
CDR3: CASSLRGSAKLFF
DNA: TGTGCCAGCAGCTTACGGGGGAGCGCAAAACTGTTTTTT

J: TRBJ2-2
size: .
D: TRBD2
V: TRBV27
CDR3: CASKGISGGRNTGELFF
DNA: TGTGCCAGCAAGGGAATTAGCGGGGGGCGGAACACCGGGGAGCTGTTTTTT

J: TRBJ2-1
size: many
D: .
V: TRBV7-9
CDR3: CASTRSDEQFF
DNA: TGTGCCAGCACAAGGAGTGATGAGCAGTTCTTC

J: TRBJ2-3
size: many
D: TRBD2
V: TRBV5-1
CDR3: CASSLVGRAGSPDTQYF
DNA: TGCGCCAGCAGCTTGGTCGGGCGAGCGGGGTCCCCAGATACGCAGTATTTT

J: TRBJ1-5
size: .
D: .
V: TRBV12-3/TRBV12-4
CDR3: CASRQRPGRDGVWQPQHF
DNA: TGTGCCAGCAGGCAACGCCCAGGCAGGGACGGGGTGTGGCAGCCCCAGCATTTT

J: TRBJ2-7
size: many
D: .
V: TRBV20-1
CDR3: CSARAESRGPYEQYF
DNA: TGCAGTGCTAGAGCGGAGAGTCGGGGTCCCTACGAGCAGTACTTC

J: TRBJ2-1
size: many
D: TRBD2
V: TRBV5-1
CDR3: CASSPLASGGPQVGNEQFF
DNA: TGCGCCAGCAGCCCCTTGGCTAGCGGGGGCCCCCAAGTTGGGAATGAGCAGTTCTTC

J: TRBJ2-3
size: many
D: .
V: TRBV12-3/TRBV12-4
CDR3: CASSYPRSTDTQYF
DNA: TGTGCCAGCAGTTACCCGCGGAGCACAGATACGCAGTATTTT

J: TRBJ1-1
size: many
D: TRBD1
V: TRBV20-1
CDR3: CSARDGGQGMNTEAFF
DNA: TGCAGTGCTAGGGATGGGGGACAGGGAATGAACACTGAAGCTTTCTTT

J: TRBJ2-6
size: many
D: TRBD1
V: TRBV7-2
CDR3: CASSLNRGTVSGANVLTF
DNA: TGTGCCAGCAGCTTAAACAGGGGGACAGTCTCTGGGGCCAACGTCCTGACTTTC

J: TRBJ2-3
size: few
D: .
V: TRBV5-4
CDR3: CASSSRDNKLGSDTQYF
DNA: TGTGCCAGCAGCTCCCGGGACAACAAACTGGGGTCAGATACGCAGTATTTT

J: TRBJ2-7
size: .
D: .
V: TRBV7-2
CDR3: CASSWDRDFFNEQYF
DNA: TGTGCCAGCAGCTGGGACCGGGATTTTTTCAATGAGCAGTACTTC

J: TRBJ2-7
size: .
D: .
V: TRBV3-1
CDR3: CASSPQTGPPNEQYF
DNA: TGTGCCAGCAGCCCTCAGACTGGTCCTCCCAATGAGCAGTACTTC

J: TRBJ2-5
size: many
D: .
V: TRBV18
CDR3: CASSPPTRETQYF
DNA: TGTGCCAGCTCACCACCGACTAGGGAGACCCAGTACTTC

J: TRBJ2-3
size: many
D: .
V: TRBV4-3
CDR3: CASSQDVTSPSTDTQYF
DNA: TGCGCCAGCAGCCAAGATGTCACCTCCCCTAGCACAGATACGCAGTATTTT

J: TRBJ2-7
size: many
D: .
V: TRBV12-3/TRBV12-4
CDR3: CASSFTPDASYEQYF
DNA: TGTGCCAGCAGTTTTACGCCAGATGCTTCCTACGAGCAGTACTTC

J: TRBJ1-2
size: .
D: TRBD1
V: TRBV5-1
CDR3: CASSPGWLSQGPAHDGYTF
DNA: TGCGCCAGCAGCCCAGGATGGTTATCACAGGGGCCTGCTCACGATGGCTACACCTTC

J: TRBJ1-2
size: many
D: .
V: TRBV7-9
CDR3: CASSLVAPNYGYTF
DNA: TGTGCCAGCAGCTTAGTGGCGCCTAACTATGGCTACACCTTC

J: TRBJ2-7
size: many
D: .
V: TRBV5-1
CDR3: CASSLEHSGNEQYF
DNA: TGCGCCAGCAGCTTGGAACACTCGGGCAACGAGCAGTACTTC